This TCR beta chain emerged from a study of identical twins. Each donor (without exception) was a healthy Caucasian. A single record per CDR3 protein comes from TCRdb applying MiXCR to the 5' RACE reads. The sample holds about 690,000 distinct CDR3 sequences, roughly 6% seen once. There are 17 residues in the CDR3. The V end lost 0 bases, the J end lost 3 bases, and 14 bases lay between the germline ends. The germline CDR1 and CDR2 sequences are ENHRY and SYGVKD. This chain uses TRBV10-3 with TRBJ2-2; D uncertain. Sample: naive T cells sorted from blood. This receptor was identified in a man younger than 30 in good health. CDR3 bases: TGTGCCATCAGTGAGTCGTGGCGAGCGATGGACACCGGGGAGCTGTTTTTT. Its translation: CAISESWRAMDTGELFF.